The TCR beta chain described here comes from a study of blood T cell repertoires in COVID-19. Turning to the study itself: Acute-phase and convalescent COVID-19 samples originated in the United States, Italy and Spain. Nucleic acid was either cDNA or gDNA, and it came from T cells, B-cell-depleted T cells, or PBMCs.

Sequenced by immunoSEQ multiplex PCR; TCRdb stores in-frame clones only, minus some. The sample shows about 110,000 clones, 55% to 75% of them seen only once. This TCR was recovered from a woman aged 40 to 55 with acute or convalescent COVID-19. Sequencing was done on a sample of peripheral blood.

The CDR3, as DNA: TGTGCCAGCAGTCCCCCAGGTGGGGGCGGGGGCTACACCTTC. Translated, it gives CASSPPGGGGGYTF. The rearrangement links TRBV28 to TRBJ1-2, with D perhaps TRBD1 (6 bases). The V gene lost 5 bases and the J gene lost 8 bases, with 18 bases spanning the gap. CDR1 is MDHEN, CDR2 SYDVKM, per germline. CDR3 length: 14 amino acids.